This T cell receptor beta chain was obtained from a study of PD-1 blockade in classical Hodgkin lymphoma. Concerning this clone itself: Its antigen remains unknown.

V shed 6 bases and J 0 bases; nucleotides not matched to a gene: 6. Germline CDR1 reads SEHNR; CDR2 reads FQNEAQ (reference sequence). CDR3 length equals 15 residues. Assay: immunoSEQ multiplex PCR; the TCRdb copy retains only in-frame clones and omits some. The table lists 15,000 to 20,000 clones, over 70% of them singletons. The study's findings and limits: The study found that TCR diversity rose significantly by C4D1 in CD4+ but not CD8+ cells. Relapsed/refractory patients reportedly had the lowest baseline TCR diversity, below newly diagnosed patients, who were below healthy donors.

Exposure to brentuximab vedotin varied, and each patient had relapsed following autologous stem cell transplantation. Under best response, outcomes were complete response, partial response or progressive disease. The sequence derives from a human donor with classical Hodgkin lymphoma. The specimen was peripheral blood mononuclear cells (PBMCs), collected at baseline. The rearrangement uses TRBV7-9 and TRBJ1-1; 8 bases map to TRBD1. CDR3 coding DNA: TGTGCCAGCAGGGGACAGGCCAACATGAACACTGAAGCTTTCTTT. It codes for CASRGQANMNTEAFF.